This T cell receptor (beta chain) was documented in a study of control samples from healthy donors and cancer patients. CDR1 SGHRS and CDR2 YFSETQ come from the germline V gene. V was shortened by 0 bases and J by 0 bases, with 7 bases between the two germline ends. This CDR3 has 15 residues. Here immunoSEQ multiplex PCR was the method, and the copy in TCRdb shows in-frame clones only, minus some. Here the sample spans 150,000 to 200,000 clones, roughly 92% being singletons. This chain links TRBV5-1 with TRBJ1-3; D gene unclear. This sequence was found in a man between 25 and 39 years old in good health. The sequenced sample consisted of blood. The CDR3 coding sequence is TGCGCCAGCAGCTTGGAGGCCAGCTCTGGAAACACCATATATTTT. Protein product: CASSLEASSGNTIYF. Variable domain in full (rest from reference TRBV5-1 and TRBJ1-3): KAGVTQTPRYLIKTRGQQVTLSCSPISGHRSVSWYQQTPGQGLQFLFEYFSETQRNKGNFPGRFSGRQFSNSRSEMNVSTLELGDSALYLCASSLEASSGNTIYFGEGSWLTVV.